This entry is about one T cell receptor beta chain. Its antigen is not yet known. No per-base quality is available; no much larger clone lies one base away. The sample is drawn from a study of T cell repertoires in ileal Crohn's disease (dated by TCRdb to between 2018 and 2020). Looking at the study overall: The median duration of disease was roughly eight years, and at the time of surgery around 32% of patients were active smokers. Every patient underwent surgery because of a complication, which was stricturing disease in around 61% of cases and penetrating disease in about 39%. Running in parallel with the study was a multicentre cohort set up to find predictors of early endoscopic recurrence following ileocolonic resection. Endoscopic postoperative recurrence was defined as a Rutgeerts score above i0. A total of roughly 170 mucosal samples from about 50 patients were sequenced, with samples obtained at several locations on the surgical specimen and at postoperative endoscopy. Roughly half of the patients were given postoperative therapy, with under 12 receiving thiopurines and 18 receiving anti-TNF agents. The TCR repertoire was analysed in some 53 patients with Crohn's disease drawn from a prospective multicentre cohort. Here is what the overall study found, with its caveats: Compared with CD4 T cells, sorted CD8 T cells contained more high-frequency clones, which suggests that the mucosal expansions were mostly CD8. Patients who were active smokers at surgery had a significantly higher proportion of clonal expansions than non-smokers (approximately 26% vs 17%, p=0.02). Only a subgroup of patients, of unstated size, had mucosal CD4 and CD8 T cells sorted and sequenced. Higher high-frequency clone percentages at surgery were associated with endoscopic recurrence; all patients with clonality above 26.8% (18/57) had recurrence.

V and J are truncated by 6 bases and 2 bases respectively, leaving an intervening sequence of 13 bases. Via the germline V gene, CDR1 is MNHEY and CDR2 SVGAGI. The CDR3 covers 14 residues, taking in both the cysteine and the phenylalanine. The read is trimmed to its CDR3 DNA, 42 bases read in frame from base 1. For commercial TCRB immunosequencing, around 500 nanograms of biopsy DNA were submitted for each sample. Adaptive Biotechnology amplified CDR3 regions from genomic DNA with a two-step multiplex PCR that controlled for amplification bias. In the first PCR, primers covered every V and J gene segment, and in the second PCR, barcodes and Illumina adapters were added. CDR3 libraries were sequenced on an Illumina instrument. The source study handled its data this way. The analysis drew on both the pipelines supplied by the vendor and custom analysis of the raw data in R/Bioconductor running R version 3.3.0. Clonality, which ranges from 0 to 1, was calculated as the inverse of the normalised Shannon entropy across all productive clones. High-frequency clones were defined as the repertoire share of the top 100 clones, retaining only clones passing a 95% confidence test. The Simpson index measured repertoire diversity, and the Morisita-Horn index measured overlap between samples. TCRdb's version of the immuneACCESS table is confined to in-frame rearrangements and falls short of the full clone set. An unresolved V gene accounts for under half of the shortfall where checked; the remainder is of unknown origin. For V, J and clone size, that table is used; D and trimming come from the DNA. Present in this sample are fewer than 20,000 clones, around 66% of which were seen just once. In total, the top ten clones hold under 6% of the sample.

Adults with ileal or ileocolonic Crohn's disease and an indication for ileocolonic resection were eligible for inclusion. Whole ileal mucosal biopsies were stored frozen at -80°C before DNA extraction. Genomic DNA was extracted from frozen whole biopsies with a TRizol-based method and quantified on a NanoDrop 2000 spectrophotometer. The rearrangement joined TRBV6-5 to TRBJ1-2, with an unclear D gene assignment. Input material: ileal tissue. The TCR was taken from an adult with Crohn's disease. The DNA is TGTGCCAGCAGACCCCGCGTGGGCAACTATGGCTACACCTTC. Translated, it gives CASRPRVGNYGYTF.